Presented here are 26 T cell receptor beta chains from one specimen sequenced in a study of CD8+CD57+ T cells in acquired aplastic anemia (dated by TCRdb to 2016 to 2018). Sequencing used an Illumina HiSeq 2000. Genomic DNA was used as template for profiling of TCR beta VDJ combinations and CDR3 sequences. Starting from the raw public reads, TCRdb applied fastp trimming at Q25, assembled clones with MiXCR and retained in-frame beta chains. Rows merge per CDR3 protein into single entries with the most common DNA and genes. The sample includes more than 150,000 distinct CDR3 sequences, with over 40% observed a single time. The ten largest clones add up to under 2% of the sample. The patients picked for sequencing were ones in whom flow cytometry had shown an expansion of CD8+CD57+ cells. The sequencing sample was made of sorted CD4+, CD8+, or CD8+CD57+ T cells (not recorded which) from PBMCs. The receptor set was obtained from a human donor with aplastic anemia.

In this sample, this clonotype turned up many times. The chain employs TRBV20-1 and TRBJ2-1, with 7 bases fitting TRBD1. The CDR3 spans 14 residues. Losses at the gene ends were 6 bases for V and 5 bases for J; bases not matched to a gene: 10. CDR1 is DFQATT, CDR2 SNEGSKA, per germline (reference sequence). CDR3 loop: CSAHTGVRNNEQFF. CDR3 coding DNA: TGCAGTGCCCATACAGGGGTCCGAAACAATGAGCAGTTCTTC.

This rearrangement joins TRBV29-1 to TRBJ2-2; D not resolved. The germline V and J ends were trimmed by 3 bases and 3 bases, with 8 bases remaining between them. CDR1 and CDR2 (germline): SQVTM, ANQGSEA. The CDR3 covers 13 residues. CDR3 sequence reads: CSVDLQYTGELFF. DNA for the CDR3: TGCAGCGTTGACCTACAGTACACCGGGGAGCTGTTTTTT.

The chain is built from TRBV7-9 and TRBJ1-2; D not resolved. The CDR3 contains 15 residues. Germline lookup yields CDR1 SEHNR and CDR2 FQNEAQ (reference sequence). Trimming cost V 5 bases and J 4 bases, with 17 bases left between them. CDR3 bases: TGTGCCAGCAGCCCGAGTCAGGTACTGGGCTATGGCTACACCTTC. As protein: CASSPSQVLGYGYTF.

This rearrangement joins TRBV4-1 to TRBJ1-2; D not resolved. With 3 bases removed from V and 3 bases from J, the gap between germline ends came to 17 bases. The CDR3 extends over 16 amino acids. CDR1 is MGHRA, CDR2 YSYEKL, per germline. The CDR3 bases are TGCGCCAGCAGCCACCACACAACCCCCCAGTACTATGGCTACACCTTC. Amino acids: CASSHHTTPQYYGYTF.

About this clonotype: This may come from a read error, since a much larger clone is one base off. The chain recombines TRBV11-2 with TRBJ2-7; 7 nucleotides line up with TRBD1. The CDR3 length is 16 residues. CDR1 and CDR2 (germline): SGHAT, FQNNGV. The CDR3 sequence is CASSSSFGGGQARQHF. The CDR3 DNA reads as TGTGCCAGCAGCTCCTCTTTCGGTGGCGGACAGGCCAGGCAGCACTTC.

The chain joins TRBV5-4 to TRBJ2-7; possible D gene TRBD1, 5 bases. CDR3 length: 13 amino acids. The V end was cut by 4 bases, the J end by 2 bases, with 10 bases between. CDR1 and CDR2 (germline): SGHNT, YYREEE (reference sequence). CDR3 nucleotides: TGTGCCAGCAGCAATAAACAGGCCTACGAGCAGTACTTC. This codes for CASSNKQAYEQYF.

The V gene is TRBV7-3, the J gene TRBJ2-1; no reliable D call. Germline CDR1 reads SGHTA; CDR2 reads FQGTGA. V was cut by 1 base and J by 9 bases, with 7 bases left in between. The CDR3 sequence is 12 residues long. CDR3 loop: CASSLSSGEQFF. In nucleotides, the CDR3 is TGTGCCAGCAGCTTAAGCTCGGGTGAGCAGTTCTTC.

The rearrangement links TRBV11-1 to TRBJ1-1; TRBD1 aligns across 7 bases. After removal of 1 base from V and 11 bases from J, the junction contained 40 bases not matched to a gene. The CDR3 runs 24 residues. The germline gives CDR1 SGHAT, CDR2 FQDESV (reference sequence). The CDR3 sequence: CASSLDAGQRRATSAGQPNHGAFF. CDR3 sequence (DNA): TGTGCCAGCAGCTTAGATGCCGGCCAAAGGAGGGCGACTAGCGCGGGACAGCCCAACCACGGCGCTTTCTTT.

The chain employs TRBV24-1 and TRBJ2-2; 9 nucleotides match TRBD1. Germline V gene data show CDR1 as KGHDR and CDR2 as SFDVKD. Trimming took 5 bases from V and 5 from J; bases not matched to a gene: 5. This CDR3 spans 15 amino acids. The CDR3 DNA sequence: TGTGCCACCAGTGGTGGGGACAGGGTGACCGGGGAGCTGTTTTTT. Translation gives CATSGGDRVTGELFF.

The chain uses TRBV6-1 and TRBJ1-2, with no clear D. The V gene lost 6 bases and the J gene lost 4 bases, with 15 bases spanning the gap. The germline V gene encodes CDR1 MNHNS and CDR2 SASEGT. CDR3 length: 14 residues. The CDR3 sequence is CASSPAGATYGYTF. CDR3 in DNA: TGTGCCAGCAGCCCAGCTGGAGCGACCTATGGCTACACCTTC.

Concerning this clonotype itself: Just one base apart from a much larger clone, this may be a read error. The chain couples TRBV5-8 to TRBJ2-7; weak D call: TRBD1 (6 bases). From germline, CDR1 is SGHTS and CDR2 YDEGEE. V lost 3 bases and J 2 bases, leaving 15 bases between the germline ends. The CDR3 consists of 15 residues. As DNA, the CDR3 is TGTGCCAGCAGCTCCCGGGGCAGGGGCCCCTACGAGCAGTACTTC. Translation: CASSSRGRGPYEQYF. The full variable domain, rest sourced from reference TRBV5-8 and TRBJ2-7, is EAGVTQSPTHLIKTRGQQATLRCSPISGHTSVYWYQQALGLGLQFLLWYDEGEERNRGNFPPRFSGRQFPNYSSELNVNALELEDSALYLCASSSRGRGPYEQYFGPGTRLTVT.

The rearrangement links TRBV25-1 to TRBJ2-2; TRBD1 matches at 7 bases. The germline CDR1 and CDR2 sequences are MGHDK and SYGVNS. After removal of 5 bases from V and 2 bases from J, the junction contained 5 bases not matched to a gene. The CDR3 has 15 residues. The CDR3 sequence is CASSPTGDNTGELFF. The CDR3 DNA follows: TGTGCCAGCAGTCCCACAGGGGATAACACCGGGGAGCTGTTTTTT.

This clonotype was counted at least ten times. At one end, the junction sequence differs from germline, possibly due to a read error. The chain recombines TRBV7-2 with TRBJ2-5, with TRBD2 as a possible D gene (7 bases). The CDR3 totals 14 residues. The V gene's germline CDR1 is SGHTA and CDR2 FQGNSA. The CDR3 sequence is CASSLAGGQETQCF. DNA of the CDR3: TGTGCCAGCAGCTTAGCGGGGGGGCAGGAGACCCAGTGCTTC.

This clonotype was detected once. The V and J genes are TRBV10-1 and TRBJ2-7; D is ambiguous. Germline lookup yields CDR1 WNHNN and CDR2 SYGVQD (reference sequence). The CDR3 is 13 amino acids. V was trimmed by 8 bases and J by 3 bases, leaving 14 bases between them. CDR3 amino acids: CASGRERDYEQYF. The DNA of the CDR3 is TGCGCCAGCGGGCGCGAGCGAGACTACGAGCAGTACTTC.

This clonotype was recorded many times. This sequence joins TRBV20-1 and TRBJ2-2, with D perhaps assigned TRBD1 or TRBD2 (6 bases each). The CDR3 sequence is 14 residues long. Trimming stripped 3 bases from V and 7 bases from J, with 15 bases between. CDR1 and CDR2 from the germline V gene are DFQATT and SNEGSKA (reference sequence). DNA of the CDR3: TGCAGTGCTAGGTTAGGGGGGCGAGGCGGGGAGCTGTTTTTT. Its translation: CSARLGGRGGELFF.

The J gene is TRBJ2-1, the V gene TRBV24-1; 7 nucleotides align to TRBD2. J was trimmed by 3 bases and V by 2 bases; bases with no gene match: 3. The CDR3 is made up of 15 amino acids. CDR1 is KGHDR and CDR2 is SFDVKD in the germline V gene. This CDR3 reads CATSDYGGSYNEQFF. Here the CDR3 DNA reads TGTGCCACCAGTGATTACGGGGGGAGCTACAATGAGCAGTTCTTC.

Worth noting for this clonotype: Since a much larger clone is just one base distant, this may be a read error. V gene TRBV6-4 combines with J gene TRBJ2-1, with 9 bases that match TRBD2. This CDR3 comprises 15 residues. CDR1 and CDR2 from the germline V gene are MRHNA and SNTAGT. For the CDR3, the DNA is TGTGCCAGCAGTGTTTCGACTAGCGGATTCAATGAGCAGGTCTTC. Amino acids: CASSVSTSGFNEQVF.

This clonotype was seen ten or more times. The chain employs TRBV11-2 and TRBJ2-3; a weak D match, TRBD2 (6 bases). The germline gives CDR1 SGHAT, CDR2 FQNNGV. The CDR3 has 13 amino acids. V lost 4 bases, J lost 11 bases, and 16 bases lay in between. In DNA, the CDR3 is TGTGCCAGCAGCTCCGGACGCTCGGGGGAGCAGTATTTT. This codes for CASSSGRSGEQYF.

There are many counts of this clonotype. This chain links TRBV7-6 with TRBJ2-5; D tentatively reads TRBD1 or TRBD2 (5 bases each). V dropped 3 bases and J dropped 5 bases, with 16 bases sitting between them. This CDR3 contains 15 residues. The germline CDR1 and CDR2 sequences are SGHVS and FNYEAQ. For the CDR3, the DNA is TGTGCCAGCAGCTTGACACTAGGGGCCGGGGAGACCCAGTACTTC. This translates into CASSLTLGAGETQYF.

The J gene is TRBJ2-1, the V gene TRBV11-1; weak D call: TRBD1 (6 bases). The DNA end favors TRBJ2-7, so the J call may be wrong. The V gene's germline CDR1 is SGHAT and CDR2 FQDESV (reference sequence). The CDR3 is made up of 14 amino acids. CDR3 loop: CASSVQGSSYEQYF. CDR3 nucleotides: TGTGCCAGCAGCGTACAGGGCAGCTCCTACGAGCAGTACTTC.

This clonotype was found once. The V gene is TRBV10-3, the J gene TRBJ1-2, with D maybe TRBD1 (6 bases). CDR3 length: 14 amino acids. Deletions cut 6 bases from V and 7 bases from J, with 18 bases between. In germline, CDR1 is ENHRY, CDR2 SYGVKD. CDR3 protein: CAIRGTLDVSGYTF. The DNA for the CDR3 is TGTGCCATCAGGGGGACACTGGACGTTAGTGGCTACACCTTC.

The chain carries TRBV7-6 and TRBJ1-5, with TRBD1 as a possible D gene (6 bases). This CDR3 spans 16 amino acids. CDR1 is SGHVS, CDR2 FNYEAQ, per germline. Trimming left V 1 base short and J 11 bases short, with 21 bases between. The DNA of the CDR3 is TGTGCCAGCAGCTTAGAGAGAGCGGGGGGCGGTGGGACCCAGCATTTT. Its translation is CASSLERAGGGGTQHF.

At least ten counts were recorded for this clonotype. The V and J genes are TRBV7-2 and TRBJ2-7, with D possibly being TRBD1 (6 bases). Germline V gene sequence: CDR1 SGHTA, CDR2 FQGNSA. Trimming pared 4 bases from V and 0 bases from J, leaving 13 bases between. The CDR3 is made up of 15 amino acids. CDR3: CASSSQGGGSYEQYF. CDR3 in DNA: TGTGCCAGCAGCTCACAGGGTGGGGGCTCCTACGAGCAGTACTTC.

This clonotype appeared many times. In DNA form, the CDR3 reads TGCGCCAGCAGCTTGTCGGTCTCTGGAAACACCATATATTTT. Residues: CASSLSVSGNTIYF. This chain links TRBV5-1 with TRBJ1-3; D is ambiguous. CDR3 length: 14 amino acids. The V gene's germline CDR1 is SGHRS and CDR2 YFSETQ. Between the trimmed V and J ends, which lost 1 base and 0 bases, there was a span of 5 bases.

The chain uses TRBV29-1 and TRBJ2-7; 8 bases match TRBD1. The junction had 5 bases not matched to a gene; V was cut back by 6 bases and J by 1 base. The CDR3 loop spans 13 amino acids. Germline lookup yields CDR1 SQVTM and CDR2 ANQGSEA. Here the CDR3 DNA reads TGCAGCGTCCTAGGGACAGGATCCTACGAGCAGTACTTC. This codes for CSVLGTGSYEQYF.

The V call is TRBV11-2, the J call TRBJ2-7; the match to TRBD2 covers 8 bases. After removal of 3 bases from V and 0 bases from J, the junction contained 10 bases not matched to a gene. The V gene's germline CDR1 is SGHAT and CDR2 FQNNGV. The CDR3 is 17 residues long. The CDR3 nucleotides are TGTGCCAGCAGCTTCGGCGGGGGGACGACAATCTCCTACGAGCAGTACTTC. Encoded protein: CASSFGGGTTISYEQYF.